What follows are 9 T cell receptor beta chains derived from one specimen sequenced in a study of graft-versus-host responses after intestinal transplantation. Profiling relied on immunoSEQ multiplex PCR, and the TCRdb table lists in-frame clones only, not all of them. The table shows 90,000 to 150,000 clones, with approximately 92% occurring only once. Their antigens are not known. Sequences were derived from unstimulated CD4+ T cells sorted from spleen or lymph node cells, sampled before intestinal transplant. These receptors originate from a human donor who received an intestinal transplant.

In DNA, the CDR3 is TGTGCCAGCAGTGGACAGGGGGGCTACAATGAGCAGTTCTTC. Its translation is CASSGQGGYNEQFF. The chain recombines TRBV27 with TRBJ2-1; 10 bases line up with TRBD1. V shed 5 bases and J 3 bases; nucleotides not matched to a gene: 1. The V gene's germline CDR1 is MNHEY and CDR2 SMNVEV (reference sequence). The CDR3 runs to 14 residues.

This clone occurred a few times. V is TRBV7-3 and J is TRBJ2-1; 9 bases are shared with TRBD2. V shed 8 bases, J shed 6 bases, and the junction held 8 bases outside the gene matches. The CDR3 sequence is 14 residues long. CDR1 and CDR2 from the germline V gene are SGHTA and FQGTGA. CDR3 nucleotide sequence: TGTGCCAGCGGTAGCGGGAGTATTGGCAATGAGCAGTTCTTC. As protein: CASGSGSIGNEQFF.

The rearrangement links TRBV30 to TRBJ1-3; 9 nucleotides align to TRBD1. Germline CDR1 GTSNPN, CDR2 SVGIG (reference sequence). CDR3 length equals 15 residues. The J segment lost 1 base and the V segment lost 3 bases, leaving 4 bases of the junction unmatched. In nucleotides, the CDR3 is TGTGCCTGGAGCCCCGGGACAGGGTCTGGAAACACCATATATTTT. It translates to CAWSPGTGSGNTIYF. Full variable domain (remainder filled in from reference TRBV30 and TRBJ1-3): SQTIHQWPATLVQPVGSPLSLECTVEGTSNPNLYWYRQAAGRGLQLLFYSVGIGQISSEVPQNLSASRPQDRQFILSSKKLLLSDSGFYLCAWSPGTGSGNTIYFGEGSWLTVV.

The CDR3 reads CASRWAGGTGQPQHF. The CDR3 DNA reads as TGTGCCAGCAGGTGGGCCGGGGGGACGGGTCAGCCCCAGCATTTT. The chain joins TRBV28 to TRBJ1-5; D is perhaps TRBD1 (5 bases). The germline gives CDR1 MDHEN, CDR2 SYDVKM. CDR3 length: 15 residues. Trimming left V 6 bases short and J 6 bases short, with 18 bases between.

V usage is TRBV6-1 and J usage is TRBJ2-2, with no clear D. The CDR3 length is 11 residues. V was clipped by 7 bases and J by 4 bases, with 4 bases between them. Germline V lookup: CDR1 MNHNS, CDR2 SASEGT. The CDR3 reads CASTPTGELFF. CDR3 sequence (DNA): TGTGCCAGCACCCCCACCGGGGAGCTGTTTTTT.

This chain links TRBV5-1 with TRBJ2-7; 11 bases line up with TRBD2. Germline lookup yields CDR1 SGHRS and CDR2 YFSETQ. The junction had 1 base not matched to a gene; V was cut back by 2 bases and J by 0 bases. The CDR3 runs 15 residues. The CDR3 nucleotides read TGCGCCAGCAGCTTCGGGACTAGCGGCTCCTACGAGCAGTACTTC. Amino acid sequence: CASSFGTSGSYEQYF. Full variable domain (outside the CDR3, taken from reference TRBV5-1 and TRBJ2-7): KAGVTQTPRYLIKTRGQQVTLSCSPISGHRSVSWYQQTPGQGLQFLFEYFSETQRNKGNFPGRFSGRQFSNSRSEMNVSTLELGDSALYLCASSFGTSGSYEQYFGPGTRLTVT.

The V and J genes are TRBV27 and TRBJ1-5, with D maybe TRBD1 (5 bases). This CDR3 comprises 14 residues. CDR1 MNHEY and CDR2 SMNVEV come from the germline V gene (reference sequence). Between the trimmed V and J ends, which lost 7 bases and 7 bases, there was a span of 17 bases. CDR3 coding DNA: TGTGCCAGCAATCCGCGCCCCGGGGGGCAGCCCCAGCATTTT. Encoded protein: CASNPRPGGQPQHF.

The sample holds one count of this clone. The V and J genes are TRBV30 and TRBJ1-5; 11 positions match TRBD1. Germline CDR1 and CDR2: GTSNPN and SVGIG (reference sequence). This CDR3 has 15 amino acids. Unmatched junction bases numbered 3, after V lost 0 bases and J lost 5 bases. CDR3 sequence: CAWSVGQGADQPQHF. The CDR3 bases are TGTGCCTGGAGTGTAGGACAGGGGGCCGATCAGCCCCAGCATTTT.

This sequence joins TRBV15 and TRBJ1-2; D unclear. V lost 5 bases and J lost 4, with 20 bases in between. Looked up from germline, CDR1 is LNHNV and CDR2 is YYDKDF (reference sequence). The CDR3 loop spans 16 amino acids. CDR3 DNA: TGTGCCACCAGCCGTACTCCGGGCCACCCGTCCTATGGCTACACCTTC. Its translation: CATSRTPGHPSYGYTF.